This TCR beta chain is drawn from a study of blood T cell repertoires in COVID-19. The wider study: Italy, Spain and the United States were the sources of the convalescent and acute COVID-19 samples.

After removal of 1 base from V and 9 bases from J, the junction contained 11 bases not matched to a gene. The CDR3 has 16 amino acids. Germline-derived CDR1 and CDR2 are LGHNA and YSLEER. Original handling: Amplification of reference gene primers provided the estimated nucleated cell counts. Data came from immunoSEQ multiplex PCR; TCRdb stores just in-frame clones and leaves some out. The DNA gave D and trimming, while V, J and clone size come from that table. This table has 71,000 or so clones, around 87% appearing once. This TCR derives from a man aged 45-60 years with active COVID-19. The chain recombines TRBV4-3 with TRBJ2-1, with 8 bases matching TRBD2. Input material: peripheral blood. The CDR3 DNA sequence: TGCGCCAGCAGCCAAGGGATTTGGGACGGGGGGGGTGAGCAGTTCTTC. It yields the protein CASSQGIWDGGGEQFF.